This T cell receptor (beta chain) was documented in a study of T cells in Graves' hyperthyroidism and ophthalmopathy. Researchers took RNA transcripts and amplified the TCR beta CDR3 regions from them. Using the HTBI primer set, a first-round RT-PCR was run on the TCR CDR3. TCRdb itself ran the multiplex PCR reads through MiXCR, one entry per CDR3 protein. The data contain approximately 380,000 distinct CDR3 sequences, approximately 17% of them singletons. This clonotype was observed a handful of times. The cohort's ophthalmopathy patients, a group with duration under 3 months, had a Clinical Activity Score of at least 3 and a NOSPECS grade of at least 4. Every diagnosis used clinical symptoms, serum thyroxine and TRAb, thyroid ultrasound and orbital computed tomography. The V gene's germline CDR1 is DFQATT and CDR2 SNEGSKA (reference sequence). Trimming pared 5 bases from V and 5 bases from J, leaving 12 bases between. The CDR3 extends over 12 amino acids.

The chain uses TRBV20-1 and TRBJ2-5; D might be TRBD1 (5 bases). Sequenced input: blood. The clonotype comes from a man between 18 and 35 years old with Graves' ophthalmopathy. DNA of the CDR3: TGCAGTGCTTTGACAGAAGCGGAGACCCAGTACTTC. Amino acids: CSALTEAETQYF.